Below, 27 T cell receptor beta chains from the same sample are listed, as sequenced in a study of T cell responses to AZD1222 COVID-19 vaccine. Clones were sequenced by immunoSEQ multiplex PCR, and TCRdb holds only the in-frame ones, with some missing. Here the sample spans about 120,000 clones, about 88% being singletons. The sample consisted of peripheral blood, taken on day 0 of AZD1222 vaccination. The origin of the receptors is an adult in good health.

The chain joins TRBV3-1 (or the pseudogene TRBV3-2) to TRBJ1-5; a possible D gene is TRBD1 (5 bases). CDR1 and CDR2 (germline): LGHDT, YNNKEL (reference sequence). V lost 4 bases, J lost 7 bases, and 11 bases lay in between. This CDR3 region has 13 residues. The CDR3 loop reads CASSRGIRQPQHF. DNA for the CDR3: TGTGCCAGCAGCCGGGGGATTCGACAGCCCCAGCATTTT.

In nucleotides, the CDR3 is TGTGCCATCCGCAGTAGGGTTGAAGCTTTCTTT. It is translated as CAIRSRVEAFF. The V gene is TRBV10-3, the J gene TRBJ1-1; D is unresolved. V was shortened by 8 bases and J by 7 bases, with 11 bases between the two germline ends. The germline CDR1 and CDR2 sequences are ENHRY and SYGVKD. This CDR3 region has 11 residues.

V gene TRBV28 combines with J gene TRBJ2-7; 7 nucleotides agree with TRBD2. There are 14 residues in the CDR3. J was trimmed by 2 bases and V by 8 bases; bases with no gene match: 9. Germline CDR1 and CDR2: MDHEN and SYDVKM. The CDR3 nucleotides are TGTGCCAGCTCCGGAGCGGGACGTACCTACGAGCAGTACTTC. This gives the protein CASSGAGRTYEQYF. Looking up the rest from reference TRBV28 and TRBJ2-7 gives the full variable domain: DVKVTQSSRYLVKRTGEKVFLECVQDMDHENMFWYRQDPGLGLRLIYFSYDVKMKEKGDIPEGYSVSREKKERFSLILESASTNQTSMYLCASSGAGRTYEQYFGPGTRLTVT.

This chain links TRBV9 with TRBJ1-1; the D gene is possibly TRBD1 (5 bases). This CDR3 has 18 amino acids. V lost 0 bases and J lost 4, with 22 bases in between. Germline CDR1 reads SGDLS; CDR2 reads YYNGEE. The CDR3 sequence: CASSVGYSGPGSFTEAFF. In DNA, the CDR3 is TGTGCCAGCAGCGTAGGTTACTCGGGGCCTGGAAGTTTCACTGAAGCTTTCTTT.

V gene TRBV7-2 combines with J gene TRBJ2-6, with 9 bases aligning to TRBD1. Unmatched junction bases numbered 2, after V lost 5 bases and J lost 0 bases. Germline CDR1 is SGHTA and CDR2 is FQGNSA. This CDR3 contains 16 residues. In DNA, the CDR3 is TGTGCCAGCAGCACAGGGGGCGCCTCTGGGGCCAACGTCCTGACTTTC. Its protein product is CASSTGGASGANVLTF.

The chain has TRBV3-1 (or the pseudogene TRBV3-2) and TRBJ1-2, with no clear D. In germline, CDR1 is LGHDT, CDR2 YNNKEL (reference sequence). V gave up 2 bases and J gave up 5 bases, with 12 bases separating them. The CDR3 contains 14 residues. The CDR3 loop reads CASSQMASGYGYTF. Here the CDR3 DNA reads TGTGCCAGCAGCCAAATGGCGTCTGGGTATGGCTACACCTTC.

About this clone: It is unclear where the CDR3 begins or ends on the DNA, so no DNA is shown, and the CDR3 is as TCRdb lists it. The chain joins TRBV29-1 to TRBJ2-7; TRBD1, the table's D call, was not compared with the DNA. Germline V gene sequence: CDR1 SQVTM, CDR2 ANQGSEA. The CDR3 adds up to 10 amino acids, both ends counted. This CDR3 reads CSVAAGAEYF.

This clone has only one observation. This chain links TRBV20-1 with TRBJ1-2; no clear D. The germline gives CDR1 DFQATT, CDR2 SNEGSKA (reference sequence). This CDR3 has 9 amino acids. Trimming pared 5 bases from V and 7 bases from J, leaving 5 bases between. CDR3 residues: CSAPLGYTF. The CDR3 region has the DNA TGCAGTGCTCCCCTTGGCTACACCTTC.

In regard to this clone: The same CDR3 is also encoded by other DNA sequences in this sample. The rearrangement joins TRBV12-3 or TRBV12-4 to TRBJ1-2, with no clear D. Trimming removed 4 bases from V and 1 base from J, with 7 bases in between. CDR3 length equals 13 residues. The CDR3 is CASSSRVNYGYTF. CDR3 coding DNA: TGTGCCAGCAGTTCGAGAGTTAACTATGGCTACACCTTC.

The CDR3 protein is CASSEEGGSQPQHF. In DNA, the CDR3 is TGTGCCAGCAGTGAAGAGGGAGGGAGCCAGCCCCAGCATTTT. The chain is built from TRBV6-4 and TRBJ1-5; D is unclear. V lost 3 bases and J 7 bases, leaving 13 bases between the germline ends. The CDR3 length is 14 residues. Germline CDR1 is MRHNA and CDR2 is SNTAGT.

The chain employs TRBV9 and TRBJ1-2; no reliable D call. The V gene's germline CDR1 is SGDLS and CDR2 YYNGEE. The V end was cut by 1 base, the J end by 7 bases, with 5 bases between. This CDR3 has 11 residues. CDR3: CASSVLGGYTF. The CDR3 DNA is TGTGCCAGCAGCGTATTAGGTGGCTACACCTTC.

This clone was detected a few times. The CDR3 reads CASSPPPLTGTGSQYEQYF. The CDR3 bases are TGTGCCAGCAGTCCACCCCCGCTGACCGGGACAGGGAGTCAGTACGAGCAGTACTTC. V gene TRBV2 combines with J gene TRBJ2-7, with TRBD1 matching 9 bases. CDR3 length: 19 amino acids. J gave up 4 bases and V 5 bases, and 21 bases lay outside the gene matches. CDR1 is SNHLY and CDR2 is FYNNEI in the germline V gene.

The chain joins TRBV5-1 to TRBJ2-3, with D hard to call. The germline V and J ends were trimmed by 4 bases and 3 bases, with 6 bases remaining between them. This CDR3 spans 12 amino acids. Germline V gene sequence: CDR1 SGHRS, CDR2 YFSETQ. Written as DNA, the CDR3 is TGCGCCAGCAGCCTAAAGACAGATACGCAGTATTTT. As protein: CASSLKTDTQYF.

This clone was recorded a few times. This chain links TRBV28 with TRBJ1-6; D gene uncertain. Trimming left V 2 bases short and J 5 bases short, with 7 bases between. This CDR3 has 14 residues. Germline CDR1 is MDHEN and CDR2 is SYDVKM. The CDR3, as DNA: TGTGCCAGCAGTTTACACAGTCATAATTCACCCCTCCACTTT. Translated, it gives CASSLHSHNSPLHF.

This chain joins TRBV9 and TRBJ2-7, with TRBD1 matching 7 bases. Per germline, CDR1 SGDLS and CDR2 YYNGEE. Trimming removed 0 bases from V and 3 bases from J; junction bases left unmatched: 6. CDR3 length equals 15 residues. The CDR3 DNA follows: TGTGCCAGCAGCGTAGCTACGGGGACAGTCTACGAGCAGTACTTC. Its translation is CASSVATGTVYEQYF. The full variable domain, its missing parts supplied by reference TRBV9 and TRBJ2-7, is DSGVTQTPKHLITATGQRVTLRCSPRSGDLSVYWYQQSLDQGLQFLIQYYNGEERAKGNILERFSAQQFPDLHSELNLSSLELGDSALYFCASSVATGTVYEQYFGPGTRLTVT.

This rearrangement joins TRBV2 to TRBJ1-5, with TRBD1 matching 10 bases. Germline trimming cut 6 bases from V and 1 base from J; bases unmatched to any gene: 6. This CDR3 contains 16 residues. Per germline, CDR1 SNHLY and CDR2 FYNNEI. In DNA form, the CDR3 reads TGTGCCAGCAGCCCAGGACAGGGGGGGAGCAATCAGCCCCAGCATTTT. It translates to CASSPGQGGSNQPQHF.

The gene calls are TRBV5-4 and TRBJ2-7; D may be TRBD1 or TRBD2 (5 bases each). The CDR3 extends over 12 amino acids. V dropped 4 bases and J dropped 8 bases, with 13 bases sitting between them. Per the germline V gene, CDR1 is SGHNT and CDR2 is YYREEE (reference sequence). In DNA, the CDR3 is TGTGCCAGCAGCCGGGACGCCGATCAGCAGTACTTC. Its protein is CASSRDADQQYF.

In its sample, this clone was seen a few times. The rearrangement joins TRBV28 to TRBJ1-2; 10 bases align to TRBD1. Trimming removed 7 bases from V and 4 bases from J; junction bases left unmatched: 3. The CDR3 length is 13 residues. Looked up from germline, CDR1 is MDHEN and CDR2 is SYDVKM. The CDR3 DNA sequence: TGTGCCAGCACGACAGGGGGCCTCTATGGCTACACCTTC. Its protein is CASTTGGLYGYTF.

The chain has TRBV6-5 and TRBJ1-2; possibly TRBD1 for D (6 bases). Germline V gene data show CDR1 as MNHEY and CDR2 as SVGAGI. V was shortened by 4 bases and J by 2 bases, with 11 bases between the two germline ends. This CDR3 region has 14 residues. CDR3 sequence: CASSLQDRNYGYTF. The CDR3 bases are TGTGCCAGCAGTTTACAGGACAGAAACTATGGCTACACCTTC.

The V gene is TRBV24-1, the J gene TRBJ2-5; 7 nucleotides agree with TRBD2. This CDR3 region has 14 residues. Looked up from germline, CDR1 is KGHDR and CDR2 is SFDVKD. V lost 5 bases to trimming and J lost 1 base; unmatched junction nucleotides: 3. The CDR3 sequence is CATSGGGSQETQYF. The DNA of the CDR3 is TGTGCCACCAGTGGGGGGGGATCCCAAGAGACCCAGTACTTC.

V and J are TRBV27 and TRBJ1-2; a weak D match, TRBD1 (6 bases). The V and J ends lost 6 bases and 4 bases respectively, with 15 bases between them. The CDR3 length is 14 residues. Germline V gene lookup returns CDR1 MNHEY and CDR2 SMNVEV (reference sequence). The CDR3 nucleotides read TGTGCCAGCAGCTCTCTCGGGACACTCTATGGCTACACCTTC. This encodes CASSSLGTLYGYTF.

The chain is built from TRBV12-5 and TRBJ2-2; 8 bases line up with TRBD1. V lost 3 bases, J lost 0 bases, and 6 bases stayed unmatched. This CDR3 has 17 amino acids. Germline V gives CDR1 LGHNT, CDR2 FRNRAP. CDR3 protein: CASGFAVDRANTGELFF. CDR3 DNA: TGTGCTAGTGGTTTTGCGGTGGACAGGGCGAACACCGGGGAGCTGTTTTTT.

The chain has TRBV6-5 and TRBJ1-2, with D tentatively TRBD1 (5 bases). Looked up from germline, CDR1 is MNHEY and CDR2 is SVGAGI. The CDR3 contains 16 residues. V was shortened by 2 bases and J by 0 bases, with 13 bases between the two germline ends. CDR3 bases: TGTGCCAGCAGTTACACGGTGGGGGTCTCTAACTATGGCTACACCTTC. The encoded protein is CASSYTVGVSNYGYTF.

The chain recombines TRBV18 with TRBJ1-1, with D perhaps TRBD1 (5 bases). V shed 2 bases and J shed 11 bases, with 9 bases lying between them. Germline loops: CDR1 KGHSH, CDR2 LQKENI. This CDR3 comprises 11 residues. CDR3 protein: CASSPGGLAFF. CDR3 nucleotide sequence: TGTGCCAGCTCACCAGGGGGTCTGGCTTTCTTT.

The chain has TRBV7-6 and TRBJ2-2; 11 positions agree with TRBD2. After removal of 2 bases from V and 7 bases from J, the junction contained 12 bases not matched to a gene. The CDR3 is 18 residues long. The germline CDR1 and CDR2 sequences are SGHVS and FNYEAQ. CDR3 region: CASSLLATSGSFVGELFF. The CDR3, as DNA: TGTGCCAGCAGCTTATTGGCTACTAGCGGGAGTTTTGTCGGGGAGCTGTTTTTT. Based on the CDR3 plus reference TRBV7-6 and TRBJ2-2, the full variable domain is GAGVSQSPRYKVTKRGQDVALRCDPISGHVSLYWYRQALGQGPEFLTYFNYEAQQDKSGLPNDRFSAERPEGSISTLTIQRTEQRDSAMYRCASSLLATSGSFVGELFFGEGSRLTVL.

The chain recombines TRBV2 with TRBJ2-7; D might be TRBD2 (5 bases). Germline values: CDR1 SNHLY, CDR2 FYNNEI. V gave up 3 bases and J gave up 9 bases, with 12 bases separating them. This CDR3 has 12 amino acids. The CDR3 is CASSDRIEGQYF. Here the CDR3 DNA reads TGTGCCAGCAGTGACAGGATCGAGGGGCAGTACTTC.

This chain connects TRBV15 to TRBJ2-5, with unresolved D. The CDR3 has 17 amino acids. V lost 5 bases, J lost 3 bases, and 22 bases lay in between. Germline CDR1 LNHNV, CDR2 YYDKDF (reference sequence). As DNA, the CDR3 is TGTGCCACCAGCCCCCGTCCGTCCACGAAAACTAAAGAGACCCAGTACTTC. Protein: CATSPRPSTKTKETQYF. The full variable domain, with the rest looked up from reference TRBV15 and TRBJ2-5, is DAMVIQNPRYQVTQFGKPVTLSCSQTLNHNVMYWYQQKSSQAPKLLFHYYDKDFNNEADTPDNFQSRRPNTSFCFLDIRSPGLGDTAMYLCATSPRPSTKTKETQYFGPGTRLLVL.